Each of the 7 T cell receptor beta chains below was sequenced from the same sample in a study of response to subunit inactivated influenza vaccine. Via MiXCR, TCRdb re-called the RT-PCR reads, giving one row per CDR3 protein. The sample yields about 540,000 distinct CDR3 sequences, around a quarter seen once. These data were also reused for a study on T cells expressing NK-cell markers. Per that paper: A 5'RACE template switching approach incorporating UMIs was used to make TCR beta cDNA.

This material consisted of CD4+ T cells sorted from PBMCs, taken about 13 days after vaccination. The source is a man in his fifties or sixties who received an inactivated influenza vaccine.

In its sample, this clonotype was seen many times. The chain is built from TRBV4-2 and TRBJ2-2, with 15 bases aligning to TRBD2. Germline CDR1 is LGHNA and CDR2 is YNFKEQ. The trim removed 0 bases at V and 1 base at J, leaving 9 bases unmatched. The CDR3 contains 21 residues. CDR3 residues: CASSQEPRTSGGAWNTGELFF. In DNA, the CDR3 is TGTGCCAGCAGCCAAGAACCCCGGACTAGCGGGGGGGCTTGGAACACCGGGGAGCTGTTTTTT.

There are a few counts of this clonotype. The rearrangement joins TRBV24-1 to TRBJ2-1; the match to TRBD2 covers 10 bases. This CDR3 has 14 residues. Trimming cost V 10 bases and J 5 bases; bases outside gene matches: 7. Germline lookup yields CDR1 KGHDR and CDR2 SFDVKD. Here the CDR3 DNA reads TGTGCCACAAAGAGCGGGAGGGACCACAATGAGCAGTTCTTC. Translated: CATKSGRDHNEQFF.

This clonotype was observed many times. This sequence joins TRBV3-1 and TRBJ1-6; the match to TRBD1 covers 7 bases. Per the germline V gene, CDR1 is LGHDT and CDR2 is YNNKEL (reference sequence). V trimming: 8 bases; J trimming: 7 bases; junction bases outside the gene matches: 8. The CDR3 loop spans 14 amino acids. CDR3 sequence (DNA): TGTGCCAGCGGAGCAGGGGGACGGAATTCACCCCTCCACTTT. This translates into CASGAGGRNSPLHF.

The chain uses TRBV10-3 and TRBJ2-5; a weak D match, TRBD1 (6 bases). The CDR3 consists of 17 residues. Germline CDR1 ENHRY, CDR2 SYGVKD. Between the trimmed V and J ends, which lost 2 bases and 4 bases, there was a span of 20 bases. CDR3: CAISETSPRGAGETQYF. DNA for the CDR3: TGTGCCATCAGTGAGACGAGCCCCAGGGGCGCGGGAGAGACCCAGTACTTC.

This clonotype has just a few counts. V and J are TRBV7-8 and TRBJ1-1, with TRBD1 as a possible D gene (6 bases). CDR3 length: 14 residues. The germline V gene has CDR1 SGHVS and CDR2 FQNEAQ. V lost 6 bases and J lost 1, with 12 bases in between. The CDR3: CASRRGQQNTEAFF. CDR3 sequence (DNA): TGTGCCAGCAGGCGTGGACAGCAGAACACTGAAGCTTTCTTT.

The sample holds a few counts of this clonotype. The chain links TRBV9 to TRBJ2-1, with 12 bases lining up with TRBD2. Per germline, CDR1 SGDLS and CDR2 YYNGEE. The CDR3 loop spans 16 amino acids. V was pared by 0 bases and J by 8 bases, with 6 bases of the junction left unmatched. The DNA for the CDR3 is TGTGCCAGCAGCGTAGCTACGACTAGCGGGGGCTATGAGCAGTTCTTC. Translating gives CASSVATTSGGYEQFF.

In the case of this clonotype: A much larger clonotype is one base distant, so this may be a read error. The V gene is TRBV6-2 or TRBV6-3, the J gene TRBJ2-2; 8 bases fit TRBD1. Germline trimming cut 10 bases from V and 5 bases from J; bases unmatched to any gene: 6. This CDR3 has 13 amino acids. Germline CDR1 and CDR2: MNHEY and SVGEGT. The CDR3 region is CAIRRQGTGELFF. The DNA of the CDR3 is TGTGCCATCAGGCGACAGGGGACCGGGGAGCTGTTTTTT.